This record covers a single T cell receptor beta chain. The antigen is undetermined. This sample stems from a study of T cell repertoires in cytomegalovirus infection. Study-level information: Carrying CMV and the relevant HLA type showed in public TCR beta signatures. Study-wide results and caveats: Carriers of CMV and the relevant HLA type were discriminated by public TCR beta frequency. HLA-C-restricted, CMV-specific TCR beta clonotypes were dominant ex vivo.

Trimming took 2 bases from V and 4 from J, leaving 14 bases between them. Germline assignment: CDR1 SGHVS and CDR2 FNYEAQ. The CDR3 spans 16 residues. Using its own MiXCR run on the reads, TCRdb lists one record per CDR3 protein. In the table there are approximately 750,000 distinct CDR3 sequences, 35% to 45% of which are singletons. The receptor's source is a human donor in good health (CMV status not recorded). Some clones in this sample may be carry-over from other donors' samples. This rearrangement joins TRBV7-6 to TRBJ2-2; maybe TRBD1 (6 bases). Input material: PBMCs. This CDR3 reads CASSLRQGSSTGELFF. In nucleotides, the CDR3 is TGTGCCAGCAGCTTACGTCAGGGGTCGAGCACCGGGGAGCTGTTTTTT. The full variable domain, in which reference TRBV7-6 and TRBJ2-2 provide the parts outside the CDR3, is GAGVSQSPRYKVTKRGQDVALRCDPISGHVSLYWYRQALGQGPEFLTYFNYEAQQDKSGLPNDRFSAERPEGSISTLTIQRTEQRDSAMYRCASSLRQGSSTGELFFGEGSRLTVL.